A selection of T cell receptor beta chains follows, all from one sample in a study of blood T cell repertoires in COVID-19. Using immunoSEQ multiplex PCR, the repertoire was profiled, and TCRdb retains in-frame clones only, with some absent. The data contain around 400,000 clones, about nine tenths of them singletons. Material for sequencing was PBMCs or T cells enriched from blood (not recorded which). The receptors stem from a woman aged 30 to 39 who had recovered from COVID-19. Each CDR3 is given with its conserved first and last residue. The D gene is left open where the match is weak. A clone size is listed for some rows: how often the clone was seen (once, few, many), or a class if it is expanded.

D gene,clone size,J gene,V gene,CDR3 DNA,CDR3 protein
TRBD1,NA,TRBJ1-6,TRBV19,TGTGCCAGTAGCATCCAGGGGGCTGTGGGTAATTCACCCCTCCACTTT,CASSIQGAVGNSPLHF
TRBD1,NA,TRBJ1-1,TRBV27,TGTGCCAGCAGTTTCTCGACAGGGAGGACTGAAGCTTTCTTT,CASSFSTGRTEAFF
NA,NA,TRBJ2-1,TRBV2,TGTGCCAGCAGTCCCAGACTTGGTGAGCAGTTCTTC,CASSPRLGEQFF
TRBD2,NA,TRBJ2-1,TRBV19,TGTGCCAGTAGTATGGGAGCGGGAGCGGGTTACAATGAGCAGTTCTTC,CASSMGAGAGYNEQFF
TRBD2,NA,TRBJ2-3,TRBV30,TGTGCCTGGAGAACCGGACTAGCGGGAGGACCGCTAAGCACAGATACGCAGTATTTT,CAWRTGLAGGPLSTDTQYF
TRBD2,NA,TRBJ2-1,TRBV10-2,TGCGCCAGCAGTGAGGGGCTAGCGGGGCGCTATGAGCAGTTCTTC,CASSEGLAGRYEQFF
NA,NA,TRBJ2-5,TRBV7-8,TGTGCCAGCAGCTTAGGATGGGACTTCCACCAAGAGACCCAGTACTTC,CASSLGWDFHQETQYF
NA,NA,TRBJ2-7,TRBV7-2,TGTGCCAGCAGCACCTCTAGGAGGGGCGAGCAGTACTTC,CASSTSRRGEQYF
TRBD1,NA,TRBJ2-2,TRBV19,TGTGCCAGTAGTATACGGAATTCCTGGGGGACAGCGAACACCGGGGAGCTGTTTTTT,CASSIRNSWGTANTGELFF
NA,NA,TRBJ2-7,TRBV7-8,TGTGCCAGCAGCCGTGGGACACAGTACGAGCAGTACTTC,CASSRGTQYEQYF
TRBD1,NA,TRBJ1-4,TRBV27,TGTGCCAGCGGCCGGGACAGGCGCGAAAAACTGTTTTTT,CASGRDRREKLFF
TRBD2,NA,TRBJ2-3,TRBV5-1,TGCGCCAGCAGCTTGGCTAGGGCTAGCGGGGGGGTAAGCACAGATACGCAGTATTTT,CASSLARASGGVSTDTQYF
TRBD1,NA,TRBJ2-2,TRBV9,TGTGCCAGCAGCGGGAGGACAGGTATGAGCACCGGGGAGCTGTTTTTT,CASSGRTGMSTGELFF
NA,once,TRBJ2-7,TRBV3-1/TRBV3-2,TGTGCCAGCAGCTCGGGAGCCGGGAGCCCCTACGAGCAGTACTTC,CASSSGAGSPYEQYF
TRBD1,once,TRBJ2-7,TRBV5-1,TGCGCCAGCAGATGGACAGGGACGTCCGAGCAGTACTTC,CASRWTGTSEQYF
NA,NA,TRBJ1-6,TRBV7-9,TGTGCCAGCAGCTTACCGGGAAATTCACCCCTCCACTTT,CASSLPGNSPLHF
TRBD2,NA,TRBJ2-7,TRBV9,TGTGCCAGCAGCGTCGGGACTAGCGGGAGTATCTACGAGCAGTACTTC,CASSVGTSGSIYEQYF
NA,NA,TRBJ1-5,TRBV18,TGTGCCAGCTCAGGGGGGTTGAGTCAGCCCCAGCATTTT,CASSGGLSQPQHF